One and the same sample provided the 6 T cell receptor beta chains below, sequenced in a study of T cells in Graves' hyperthyroidism and ophthalmopathy. Amplification targeted TCR beta CDR3 regions from RNA transcripts. With the HTBI primer set, the TCR CDR3 went through a first round of RT-PCR. Each CDR3 protein is one row after TCRdb ran MiXCR on the multiplex PCR reads. The sample contains 650,000 to 850,000 distinct CDR3 sequences, under 20% of which appear only once. Sequencing was done on a sample of blood. Receptors were obtained from a woman between 45 and 60 years old with Graves' hyperthyroidism that later progressed to Graves' ophthalmopathy.

Ten or more counts support this clonotype. The CDR3 loop reads CATGTGGGEQYF. Here the CDR3 DNA reads TGTGCCACCGGGACAGGGGGCGGAGAGCAGTACTTC. This chain connects TRBV6-1 to TRBJ2-7; 12 bases match TRBD1. V dropped 10 bases and J dropped 7; count of bases not matched to a gene: 5. Germline V lookup: CDR1 MNHNS, CDR2 SASEGT. The CDR3 is made up of 12 amino acids.

This chain connects TRBV5-1 to TRBJ2-1; 9 positions match TRBD1. Germline assignment: CDR1 SGHRS and CDR2 YFSETQ. This CDR3 has 16 residues. Germline trimming cut 0 bases from V and 6 bases from J; bases unmatched to any gene: 7. CDR3 sequence: CASSLEETGGLNEQFF. CDR3 DNA sequence: TGCGCCAGCAGCTTGGAAGAGACAGGGGGACTCAATGAGCAGTTCTTC.

The chain employs TRBV6-1 and TRBJ2-5; the match to TRBD2 covers 11 bases. The CDR3 runs to 15 residues. Germline lookup yields CDR1 MNHNS and CDR2 SASEGT. V shed 6 bases, J shed 0 bases, and the junction held 3 bases outside the gene matches. CDR3 bases: TGTGCCAGCAGCCTAGCGGGGGGAAACCAAGAGACCCAGTACTTC. Translating it yields CASSLAGGNQETQYF.

This clonotype was observed at least ten times. The chain employs TRBV9 and TRBJ1-5; D is possibly TRBD1 (6 bases). The germline V and J ends were trimmed by 7 bases and 1 base, with 12 bases remaining between them. Germline-derived CDR1 and CDR2 are SGDLS and YYNGEE. This CDR3 region has 14 residues. The DNA of the CDR3 is TGTGCCAGCTCACCAGGGGCCAGCAATCAGCCCCAGCATTTT. Protein product: CASSPGASNQPQHF.

The DNA of the CDR3 is TGTGCCAGTAGTATTTCCCACGGGGGAGGCTCTGGAAACACCATATATTTT. As protein: CASSISHGGGSGNTIYF. This sequence joins TRBV19 and TRBJ1-3; TRBD1 is a possible D gene (5 bases). Germline V lookup: CDR1 LNHDA, CDR2 SQIVND (reference sequence). Deletions cut 3 bases from V and 0 bases from J, with 15 bases between. The CDR3 loop spans 17 amino acids. Full variable domain (missing parts from reference TRBV19 and TRBJ1-3): DGGITQSPKYLFRKEGQNVTLSCEQNLNHDAMYWYRQDPGQGLRLIYYSQIVNDFQKGDIAEGYSVSREKKESFPLTVTSAQKNPTAFYLCASSISHGGGSGNTIYFGEGSWLTVV.

This clonotype was detected ten times or more. V and J are TRBV6-2 or TRBV6-3 and TRBJ2-3; 11 nucleotides agree with TRBD2. V dropped 2 bases and J dropped 2; count of bases not matched to a gene: 6. The germline gives CDR1 MNHEY, CDR2 SVGEGT. The CDR3 sequence is 17 residues long. CDR3 bases: TGTGCCAGCAGTTACACTAGCGGGGGCCCTCACACAGATACGCAGTATTTT. This encodes CASSYTSGGPHTDTQYF.